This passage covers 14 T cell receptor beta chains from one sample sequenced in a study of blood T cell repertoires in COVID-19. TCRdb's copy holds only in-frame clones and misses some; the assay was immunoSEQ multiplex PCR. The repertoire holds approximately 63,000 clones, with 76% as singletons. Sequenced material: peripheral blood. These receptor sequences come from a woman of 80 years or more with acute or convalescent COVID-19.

CDR3 nucleotides: TGTGCCAGCAGCGGAGGCGGGGTTCTCTACGAGCAGTACTTC. This translates into CASSGGGVLYEQYF. V and J are TRBV7-9 and TRBJ2-7; the D gene is possibly TRBD2 (6 bases). Germline-derived CDR1 and CDR2 are SEHNR and FQNEAQ (reference sequence). Trimming removed 5 bases at V and 3 bases at J, with 14 bases between. CDR3 length equals 14 residues.

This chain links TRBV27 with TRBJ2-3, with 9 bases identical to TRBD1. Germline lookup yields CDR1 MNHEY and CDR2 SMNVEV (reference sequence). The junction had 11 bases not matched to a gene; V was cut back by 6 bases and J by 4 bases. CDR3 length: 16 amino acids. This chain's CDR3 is CASSKAGTGFPDTQYF. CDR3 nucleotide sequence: TGTGCCAGCAGCAAAGCCGGGACAGGGTTCCCAGATACGCAGTATTTT.

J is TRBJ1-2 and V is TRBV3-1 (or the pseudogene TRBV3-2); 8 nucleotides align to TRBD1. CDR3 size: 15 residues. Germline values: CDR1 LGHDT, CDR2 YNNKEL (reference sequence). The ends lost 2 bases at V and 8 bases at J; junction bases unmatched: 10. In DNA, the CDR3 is TGTGCCAGCAGCCAAACGTCCAGGGGGCTGAGCGGCTACACCTTC. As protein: CASSQTSRGLSGYTF.

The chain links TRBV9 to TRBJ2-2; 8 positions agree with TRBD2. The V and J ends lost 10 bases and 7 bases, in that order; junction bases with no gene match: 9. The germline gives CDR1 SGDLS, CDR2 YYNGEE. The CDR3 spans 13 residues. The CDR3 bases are TGTGCCCGCCGCTTCCGGGGGGGCGGGGAGCTGTTTTTT. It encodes CARRFRGGGELFF.

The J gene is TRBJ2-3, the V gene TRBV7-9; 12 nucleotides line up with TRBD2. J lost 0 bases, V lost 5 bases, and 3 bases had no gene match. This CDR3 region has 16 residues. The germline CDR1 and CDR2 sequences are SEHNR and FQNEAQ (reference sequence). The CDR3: CASSTGLAGSTDTQYF. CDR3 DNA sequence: TGTGCCAGCAGCACCGGACTAGCGGGGAGCACAGATACGCAGTATTTT.

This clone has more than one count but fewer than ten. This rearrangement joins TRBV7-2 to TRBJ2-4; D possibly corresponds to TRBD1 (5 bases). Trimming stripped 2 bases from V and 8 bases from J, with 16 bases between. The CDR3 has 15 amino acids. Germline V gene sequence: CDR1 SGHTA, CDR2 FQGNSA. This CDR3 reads CASSLKGQGYDIQYF. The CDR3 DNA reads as TGTGCCAGCAGCTTAAAGGGGCAGGGCTATGACATTCAGTACTTC.

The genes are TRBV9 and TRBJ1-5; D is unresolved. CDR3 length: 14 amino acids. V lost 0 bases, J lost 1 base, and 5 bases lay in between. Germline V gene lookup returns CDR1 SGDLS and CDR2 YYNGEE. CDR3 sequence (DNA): TGTGCCAGCAGCGTAGAAATAAGCAATCAGCCCCAGCATTTT. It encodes CASSVEISNQPQHF.

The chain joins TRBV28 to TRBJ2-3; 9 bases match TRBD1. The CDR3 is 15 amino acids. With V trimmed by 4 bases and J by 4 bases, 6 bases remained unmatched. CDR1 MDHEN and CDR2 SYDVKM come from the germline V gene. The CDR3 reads CASSSRQGGPDTQYF. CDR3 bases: TGTGCCAGCAGTTCCCGACAGGGGGGACCAGATACGCAGTATTTT.

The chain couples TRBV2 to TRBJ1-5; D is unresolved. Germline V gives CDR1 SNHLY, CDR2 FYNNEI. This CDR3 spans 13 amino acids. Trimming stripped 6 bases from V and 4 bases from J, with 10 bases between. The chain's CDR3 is CASSDQANQPQHF. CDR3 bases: TGTGCCAGCAGCGACCAGGCGAATCAGCCCCAGCATTTT.

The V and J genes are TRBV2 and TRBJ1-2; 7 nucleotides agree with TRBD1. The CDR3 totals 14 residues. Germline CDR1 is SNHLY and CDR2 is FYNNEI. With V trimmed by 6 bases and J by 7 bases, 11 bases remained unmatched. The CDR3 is CASRLQRQGRGYTF. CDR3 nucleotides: TGTGCCAGCAGGCTACAGAGACAGGGTCGTGGCTACACCTTC.

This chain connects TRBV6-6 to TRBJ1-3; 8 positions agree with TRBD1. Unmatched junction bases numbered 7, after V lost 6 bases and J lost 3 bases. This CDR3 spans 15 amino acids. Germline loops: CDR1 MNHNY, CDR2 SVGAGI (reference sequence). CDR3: CASSPTGVGGNTIYF. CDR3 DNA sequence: TGTGCCAGCAGCCCGACAGGGGTGGGTGGAAACACCATATATTTT.

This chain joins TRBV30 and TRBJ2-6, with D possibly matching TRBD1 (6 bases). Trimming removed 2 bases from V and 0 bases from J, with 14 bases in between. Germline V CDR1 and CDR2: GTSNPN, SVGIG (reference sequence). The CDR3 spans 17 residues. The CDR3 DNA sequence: TGTGCCTGGAGTTGGGCAGGGGTTACCTCTGGGGCCAACGTCCTGACTTTC. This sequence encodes CAWSWAGVTSGANVLTF.

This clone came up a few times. CDR3 sequence reads: CASSYSIRGDSPLHF. CDR3 sequence (DNA): TGTGCCAGCAGTTACTCCATCAGGGGGGATTCACCCCTCCACTTT. This sequence joins TRBV6-5 and TRBJ1-6, with 7 positions matching TRBD1. Germline CDR1 reads MNHEY; CDR2 reads SVGAGI. The CDR3 spans 15 residues. J lost 8 bases, V lost 0 bases, and 4 bases had no gene match.

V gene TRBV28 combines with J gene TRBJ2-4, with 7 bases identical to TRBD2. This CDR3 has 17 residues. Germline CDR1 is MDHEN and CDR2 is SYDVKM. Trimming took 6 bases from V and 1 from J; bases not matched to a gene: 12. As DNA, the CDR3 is TGTGCCAGCAGCCCGAGGAGGGGAGGGCTTGCCAAAAACATTCAGTACTTC. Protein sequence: CASSPRRGGLAKNIQYF.